The 25 T cell receptor beta chains given below trace back to one sample, sequenced in a study of cytomegalovirus exposure and HLA in healthy donors. Use of 60 Vbeta and 13 Jbeta primers characterized the PCR. Profiled with immunoSEQ multiplex PCR; TCRdb holds only in-frame clones, not every one. The top ten hold around 3.7% of the sample, which has 250,000 to 350,000 clones, just over 85% seen once. The specimen was PBMCs. Receptor source: a man aged 35 to 55 in good health and CMV-seropositive.

For the CDR3, the DNA is TGTGCTAGTGGTTTGGTTCAAAAAACCGGGACAGGGCACAATGAGCAGTTCTTC. Its protein product is CASGLVQKTGTGHNEQFF. The chain joins TRBV12-5 to TRBJ2-1; 9 bases are a match to TRBD1. Germline assignment: CDR1 LGHNT and CDR2 FRNRAP. After removal of 0 bases from V and 5 bases from J, the junction contained 11 bases not matched to a gene. CDR3 size: 18 residues.

CDR3 nucleotides: TGCGCCAGCAGCGTGGGACTAGCATTGACCTACGAGCAGTACTTC. This encodes CASSVGLALTYEQYF. The chain is built from TRBV5-1 and TRBJ2-7, with 9 bases aligning to TRBD2. In germline, CDR1 is SGHRS, CDR2 YFSETQ. This CDR3 contains 15 residues. J lost 2 bases, V lost 4 bases, and 7 bases had no gene match.

This rearrangement joins TRBV9 to TRBJ2-3, with 10 bases matching TRBD2. The germline CDR1 and CDR2 sequences are SGDLS and YYNGEE. With 0 bases clipped from V and 2 bases from J, the junction kept 6 bases outside the gene matches. The CDR3 consists of 17 residues. CDR3 protein: CASSVVPSGRHTDTQYF. CDR3 in DNA: TGTGCCAGCAGCGTAGTGCCTAGCGGGAGACACACAGATACGCAGTATTTT. Filled out from reference TRBV9 and TRBJ2-3, the complete variable domain reads DSGVTQTPKHLITATGQRVTLRCSPRSGDLSVYWYQQSLDQGLQFLIQYYNGEERAKGNILERFSAQQFPDLHSELNLSSLELGDSALYFCASSVVPSGRHTDTQYFGPGTRLTVL.

The table lists this clone with a few counts. The chain combines TRBV5-4 with TRBJ2-1, with 13 bases aligning to TRBD2. Losses at the gene ends were 1 base for V and 5 bases for J; bases not matched to a gene: 0. Per the germline V gene, CDR1 is SGHNT and CDR2 is YYREEE (reference sequence). The CDR3 is made up of 15 amino acids. The CDR3 DNA reads as TGTGCCAGCAGCTTGACTAGCGGGAGGGACAATGAGCAGTTCTTC. Protein product: CASSLTSGRDNEQFF.

The chain employs TRBV7-2 and TRBJ2-3; D not certain. The CDR3 spans 14 residues. Trimming left V 4 bases short and J 4 bases short, with 12 bases between. Germline V CDR1 and CDR2: SGHTA, FQGNSA. CDR3 region: CASSSGGRPDTQYF. CDR3 nucleotide sequence: TGTGCCAGCAGCTCAGGTGGTCGACCAGATACGCAGTATTTT. The complete variable domain, with remaining parts taken from reference TRBV7-2 and TRBJ2-3, reads GAGVSQSPSNKVTEKGKDVELRCDPISGHTALYWYRQSLGQGLEFLIYFQGNSAPDKSGLPSDRFSAERTGGSVSTLTIQRTQQEDSAVYLCASSSGGRPDTQYFGPGTRLTVL.

The V call is TRBV28, the J call TRBJ1-2; weak D call: TRBD1 (5 bases). The CDR3 spans 11 residues. From germline, CDR1 is MDHEN and CDR2 SYDVKM. Trimming stripped 7 bases from V and 6 bases from J, with 9 bases between. CDR3 nucleotide sequence: TGTGCCAGCACCCGGGGGAATGGCTACACCTTC. Protein sequence: CASTRGNGYTF.

The V and J genes are TRBV4-1 and TRBJ2-7; 8 bases agree with TRBD1. With 10 bases clipped from V and 3 bases from J, the junction kept 8 bases outside the gene matches. CDR1 and CDR2 from the germline V gene are MGHRA and YSYEKL. This CDR3 has 13 residues. The DNA of the CDR3 is TGCGCCAACCCCGGGACAGGTCTCTACGAGCAGTACTTC. Protein product: CANPGTGLYEQYF.

The chain joins TRBV27 to TRBJ2-1; D remains ambiguous. This CDR3 has 13 amino acids. CDR1 is MNHEY, CDR2 SMNVEV, per germline (reference sequence). With 5 bases removed from V and 2 bases from J, the gap between germline ends came to 7 bases. This CDR3 reads CASSRRPYNEQFF. CDR3 nucleotide sequence: TGTGCCAGCAGTAGGCGGCCCTACAATGAGCAGTTCTTC.

The J gene is TRBJ2-5, the V gene TRBV4-3, with TRBD1 identical over 7 bases. CDR1 is LGHNA, CDR2 YSLEER, per germline. The V gene end was trimmed by 2 bases and the J gene end by 5 bases; junction bases not matched to a gene: 5. The CDR3 has 14 residues. CDR3 protein: CASSQYPRGETQYF. The CDR3 nucleotides are TGCGCCAGCAGCCAATATCCCAGGGGGGAGACCCAGTACTTC.

The V call is TRBV7-9, the J call TRBJ1-1; 10 positions match TRBD1. The trim removed 0 bases at V and 3 bases at J, leaving 4 bases unmatched. The CDR3 is 16 residues long. Germline V lookup: CDR1 SEHNR, CDR2 FQNEAQ (reference sequence). The CDR3 here is CASSLATGTGDTEAFF. DNA of the CDR3: TGTGCCAGCAGCTTAGCCACCGGGACAGGGGACACTGAAGCTTTCTTT.

V is TRBV19 and J is TRBJ2-7; 9 bases align to TRBD1. The V and J ends lost 3 bases and 7 bases, in that order; junction bases with no gene match: 7. Germline V gene lookup returns CDR1 LNHDA and CDR2 SQIVND (reference sequence). This CDR3 spans 14 amino acids. The CDR3 DNA follows: TGTGCCAGTAGTATGGGACAGGGTGTGGGGGAGCAGTACTTC. It specifies CASSMGQGVGEQYF.

The rearrangement uses TRBV18 and TRBJ2-7; 10 nucleotides line up with TRBD1. The CDR3 spans 15 residues. Germline CDR1 KGHSH, CDR2 LQKENI. V was pared by 6 bases and J by 4 bases, with 9 bases of the junction left unmatched. The CDR3 DNA follows: TGTGCCAGCTCGGACCCGGGACAGGGGTATTACGAGCAGTACTTC. Protein: CASSDPGQGYYEQYF.

This clone has a handful of counts. V and J are TRBV28 and TRBJ1-4; the match to TRBD1 covers 8 bases. Germline-derived CDR1 and CDR2 are MDHEN and SYDVKM. J lost 1 base, V lost 5 bases, and 6 bases had no gene match. The CDR3 covers 16 residues. CDR3 in amino acids: CASSDRGARTNEKLFF. The CDR3 nucleotides are TGTGCCAGCAGTGACAGGGGCGCTAGAACTAATGAAAAACTGTTTTTT.

The chain links TRBV2 to TRBJ2-7; 8 nucleotides align to TRBD2. The CDR3 consists of 15 residues. V lost 6 bases, J lost 3 bases, and 10 bases stayed unmatched. Germline assignment: CDR1 SNHLY and CDR2 FYNNEI. The CDR3 spells CASRVSDGGGYEQYF. The CDR3, as DNA: TGTGCCAGCAGGGTGTCGGACGGGGGGGGCTACGAGCAGTACTTC.

This chain uses TRBV28 with TRBJ1-2; 9 bases are a match to TRBD1. J gave up 0 bases and V 6 bases, and 2 bases lay outside the gene matches. The CDR3 contains 14 residues. In germline, CDR1 is MDHEN, CDR2 SYDVKM. For the CDR3, the DNA is TGTGCCAGCAGGACAGGGGGAGCTAACTATGGCTACACCTTC. It specifies CASRTGGANYGYTF.

This sequence joins TRBV10-2 and TRBJ2-1; 10 bases fit TRBD2. The CDR3 has 17 amino acids. The V and J ends lost 2 bases and 8 bases, in that order; junction bases with no gene match: 12. CDR1 and CDR2 from the germline V gene are WSHSY and SAAADI. In DNA form, the CDR3 reads TGCGCCAGCAGTGAGCCCCTAGCGGGAGTGTCGCTCTATGAGCAGTTCTTC. Translation: CASSEPLAGVSLYEQFF.

This rearrangement joins TRBV15 to TRBJ2-5, with TRBD1 identical over 9 bases. The DNA end lines up better with TRBJ2-7; the J call may be wrong. CDR3 length: 18 amino acids. Germline loops: CDR1 LNHNV, CDR2 YYDKDF (reference sequence). The CDR3 protein is CATSRQPRDRAAPYEQYF. The CDR3 region has the DNA TGTGCCACCAGCAGGCAACCTAGGGACAGGGCTGCCCCCTACGAGCAGTACTTC.

This clone was picked up one time. V is TRBV27 and J is TRBJ2-7, with 13 bases that match TRBD2. Germline-derived CDR1 and CDR2 are MNHEY and SMNVEV (reference sequence). The junction had 7 bases not matched to a gene; V was cut back by 6 bases and J by 2 bases. The CDR3 covers 16 residues. The CDR3 coding sequence is TGTGCCAGCAGGTTGAGAGGACTAGCGGGGGCCTACGAGCAGTACTTC. It specifies CASRLRGLAGAYEQYF.

The V call is TRBV19, the J call TRBJ1-5; TRBD1 might be the D (6 bases). The CDR3 has 15 residues. The ends were cut back, 7 bases at V and 0 bases at J, with 13 bases in the middle. Germline V gene data show CDR1 as LNHDA and CDR2 as SQIVND (reference sequence). The CDR3 loop reads CASNARGNSNQPQHF. Here the CDR3 DNA reads TGTGCCAGTAATGCCAGGGGAAATAGCAATCAGCCCCAGCATTTT.

The J gene is TRBJ2-5, the V gene TRBV27, with TRBD1 matching over 9 bases. Germline V gene data show CDR1 as MNHEY and CDR2 as SMNVEV (reference sequence). The trim removed 2 bases at V and 1 base at J, leaving 8 bases unmatched. There are 17 residues in the CDR3. The CDR3 DNA reads as TGTGCCAGCAGTTTACTAGGACAGGGGATGGCCCAAGAGACCCAGTACTTC. Its protein is CASSLLGQGMAQETQYF.

The table lists this clone with a few counts. The rearrangement links TRBV6-5 to TRBJ1-1, with no clear D. The CDR3 is made up of 13 amino acids. Per germline, CDR1 MNHEY and CDR2 SVGAGI. Deletions cut 0 bases from V and 4 bases from J, with 6 bases between. The CDR3: CASSYSLGTEAFF. The CDR3 DNA sequence: TGTGCCAGCAGTTACTCCCTAGGCACTGAAGCTTTCTTT.

This chain joins TRBV7-9 and TRBJ1-2; TRBD1 aligns across 9 bases. There are 14 residues in the CDR3. CDR1 is SEHNR, CDR2 FQNEAQ, per germline (reference sequence). J lost 3 bases, V lost 5 bases, and 4 bases had no gene match. CDR3 loop: CASSPRTGDYGYTF. The CDR3 DNA reads as TGTGCCAGCAGCCCGCGGACAGGGGACTATGGCTACACCTTC.

This clone was counted a single time. The chain joins TRBV7-3 to TRBJ2-3; 11 bases map to TRBD2. Germline V CDR1 and CDR2: SGHTA, FQGTGA. V lost 5 bases to trimming and J lost 3 bases; unmatched junction nucleotides: 4. The CDR3 has 15 amino acids. The CDR3 region is CASSLAGGRTDTQYF. CDR3 coding DNA: TGTGCCAGCAGCCTAGCGGGAGGACGGACAGATACGCAGTATTTT.

Here the CDR3 reads CASSLGGRDVYNEQFF. CDR3 coding DNA: TGCGCCAGCAGCTTGGGGGGGAGGGACGTATACAATGAGCAGTTCTTC. V is TRBV5-1 and J is TRBJ2-1; TRBD2 matches at 7 bases. V lost 0 bases, J lost 4 bases, and 7 bases stayed unmatched. The CDR3 has 16 amino acids. Germline CDR1 reads SGHRS; CDR2 reads YFSETQ.

The chain has TRBV11-2 and TRBJ1-3; tentatively, D is TRBD1 (5 bases). V lost 1 base and J lost 0, with 10 bases in between. Germline values: CDR1 SGHAT, CDR2 FQNNGV. The CDR3 length is 16 residues. The CDR3 nucleotides read TGTGCCAGCAGCTTAGTGGGGGGTGTCTCTGGAAACACCATATATTTT. It translates to CASSLVGGVSGNTIYF.